The source of this T cell receptor (beta chain) is a study of cytomegalovirus exposure and HLA in healthy donors. Study-wide context: Of all 398 donors who were genotyped, around 82% belonged to the Caucasian-associated ancestry cluster. General study points: Rarity characterized most TCR sequences, yet some public TCRs appeared in many donors. Three chains linked to CMV were shown in vitro to be specific for CMV antigens. Analyses of presence and absence presupposed an approximately uniform sequencing depth across donors.

Remarks on this clone: The antigen is undetermined.

With 60 Vbeta and 13 Jbeta primers, the PCR was carried out. Some clones are missing from TCRdb's copy, which holds only in-frame ones; the method was immunoSEQ multiplex PCR. The sample carries fewer than 200,000 clones, roughly 85% recorded once. The CDR3 covers 14 residues. Germline V gene data show CDR1 as SGHVS and CDR2 as FNYEAQ. Trimming removed 4 bases from V and 2 bases from J, with 11 bases in between. The sequence derives from a woman aged 35 to 49 in good health and CMV-seronegative. The V call is TRBV7-6, the J call TRBJ1-1, with D possibly matching TRBD1 (6 bases). Input material: PBMCs. As DNA, the CDR3 is TGTGCCAGCAGCTCCACAGGGAGTAACACTGAAGCTTTCTTT. Translation: CASSSTGSNTEAFF.